A single sample gave rise to the 19 T cell receptor beta chains below, sequenced in a study of T cell responses to AZD1222 COVID-19 vaccine. The repertoire was sequenced with immunoSEQ multiplex PCR; TCRdb's copy has only in-frame clones and lacks some. This repertoire shows 85,000 to 130,000 clones, 89% found once; its top ten account for roughly a sixth. Sample: peripheral blood, taken on day 0 of AZD1222 vaccination. Every receptor here comes from an adult in good health.

V and J are TRBV18 and TRBJ2-7, with 8 bases lining up with TRBD1. J lost 6 bases, V lost 6 bases, and 10 bases had no gene match. The CDR3 loop spans 14 amino acids. In germline, CDR1 is KGHSH, CDR2 LQKENI. The CDR3 loop is CASSLTGESAEQYF. As DNA, the CDR3 is TGTGCCAGCTCTTTGACAGGGGAAAGTGCCGAGCAGTACTTC.

This clone was recorded only once. The CDR3: CASSYSRGQNTQYF. CDR3 nucleotide sequence: TGTGCCAGCAGTTACTCGAGGGGGCAAAATACGCAGTATTTT. The chain uses TRBV6-2 or TRBV6-3 and TRBJ2-3; the match to TRBD1 covers 7 bases. Germline V gene lookup returns CDR1 MNHEY and CDR2 SVGEGT. With 0 bases clipped from V and 7 bases from J, the junction kept 4 bases outside the gene matches. CDR3 size: 14 residues.

The chain uses TRBV30 and TRBJ1-2; D is possibly TRBD1 (5 bases). The germline CDR1 and CDR2 sequences are GTSNPN and SVGIG (reference sequence). The V end lost 1 base, the J end lost 3 bases, and 12 bases lay between the germline ends. This CDR3 comprises 14 residues. CDR3 sequence: CAWSGDFNDYGYTF. For the CDR3, the DNA is TGTGCCTGGAGTGGGGACTTCAATGACTATGGCTACACCTTC.

The rearrangement links TRBV7-9 to TRBJ2-5, with D unresolved. The germline V and J ends were trimmed by 1 base and 2 bases, with 8 bases remaining between them. Germline CDR1 SEHNR, CDR2 FQNEAQ (reference sequence). CDR3 length: 14 residues. In nucleotides, the CDR3 is TGTGCCAGCAGCTTAGTACTCGGGCAAGAGACCCAGTACTTC. Its protein is CASSLVLGQETQYF.

The V gene is TRBV9, the J gene TRBJ1-2, with D maybe TRBD1 (5 bases). V was shortened by 0 bases and J by 1 base, with 10 bases between the two germline ends. Per germline, CDR1 SGDLS and CDR2 YYNGEE. CDR3 size: 15 residues. The DNA for the CDR3 is TGTGCCAGCAGCGTAGGGCAGGGTCTTAACTATGGCTACACCTTC. Amino acid sequence: CASSVGQGLNYGYTF.

J is TRBJ2-7 and V is TRBV3-1 (or the pseudogene TRBV3-2); D is unclear. Trimming took off 1 base at V and 0 bases at J, with 7 bases between the two ends. The CDR3 extends over 14 amino acids. Germline V gene sequence: CDR1 LGHDT, CDR2 YNNKEL (reference sequence). The CDR3 loop reads CASSQGPLSYEQYF. CDR3 bases: TGTGCCAGCAGCCAAGGCCCCCTCTCCTACGAGCAGTACTTC.

The chain joins TRBV9 to TRBJ1-1; the D gene is possibly TRBD1 (6 bases). The CDR3 runs to 12 residues. The germline CDR1 and CDR2 sequences are SGDLS and YYNGEE. V was cut by 4 bases and J by 10 bases, with 14 bases left in between. CDR3 region: CASSPPGHLAFF. CDR3 coding DNA: TGTGCCAGCAGCCCACCGGGACATCTAGCTTTCTTT.

Worth noting for this clone: The CDR3 ends on some other residue instead of the conserved phenylalanine or tryptophan, so this is likely a read error. V usage is TRBV5-4 and J usage is TRBJ1-6; D unresolved. V lost 6 bases and J lost 7, with 20 bases in between. Germline V gene lookup returns CDR1 SGHNT and CDR2 YYREEE (reference sequence). CDR3 length equals 16 residues. The CDR3: CASNIGPGSRNSPLHL. DNA of the CDR3: TGTGCCAGCAACATTGGTCCCGGGAGTAGAAATTCACCCCTCCACCTT.

The chain joins TRBV30 to TRBJ2-7, with D possibly matching TRBD1 (6 bases). Between the trimmed V and J ends, which lost 1 base and 4 bases, there was a span of 11 bases. Germline V gives CDR1 GTSNPN, CDR2 SVGIG (reference sequence). The CDR3 runs to 13 residues. CDR3 coding DNA: TGTGCCTGGAGTGGGACAGCGTCTTACGAGCAGTACTTC. This sequence encodes CAWSGTASYEQYF.

The V and J genes are TRBV7-6 and TRBJ2-3; D gene unclear. Trimming pared 6 bases from V and 2 bases from J, leaving 6 bases between. CDR1 and CDR2 (germline): SGHVS, FNYEAQ. The CDR3 is 12 amino acids. CDR3 loop: CASSQYTDTQYF. CDR3 DNA sequence: TGTGCCAGCAGTCAGTACACAGATACGCAGTATTTT.

CDR3 in amino acids: CASSLVWQGGYEQYF. The CDR3 nucleotides read TGTGCCAGCAGCTTAGTCTGGCAGGGAGGCTACGAGCAGTACTTC. This chain joins TRBV7-8 and TRBJ2-7; tentatively, D is TRBD2 (6 bases). There are 15 residues in the CDR3. Looked up from germline, CDR1 is SGHVS and CDR2 is FQNEAQ. Trimming took off 1 base at V and 3 bases at J, with 13 bases between the two ends. The full variable domain, completed using reference TRBV7-8 and TRBJ2-7, is GAGVSQSPRYKVAKRGQDVALRCDPISGHVSLFWYQQALGQGPEFLTYFQNEAQLDKSGLPSDRFFAERPEGSVSTLKIQRTQQEDSAVYLCASSLVWQGGYEQYFGPGTRLTVT.

V and J are TRBV9 and TRBJ2-3; TRBD1 might be the D (5 bases). The V end lost 5 bases, the J end lost 10 bases, and 11 bases lay between the germline ends. This CDR3 has 11 residues. The germline gives CDR1 SGDLS, CDR2 YYNGEE. CDR3 residues: CASSSGQAQYF. In DNA, the CDR3 is TGTGCCAGCAGTTCCGGACAAGCGCAGTATTTT.

V usage is TRBV5-1 and J usage is TRBJ2-7; D not certain. Germline V lookup: CDR1 SGHRS, CDR2 YFSETQ. With 0 bases removed from V and 0 bases from J, the gap between germline ends came to 10 bases. The CDR3 totals 15 residues. The CDR3 DNA sequence: TGCGCCAGCAGCTTGGGTGGCGCATCCTCCTACGAGCAGTACTTC. Protein sequence: CASSLGGASSYEQYF.

The chain combines TRBV27 with TRBJ2-3; TRBD2 might be the D (5 bases). The CDR3 extends over 18 amino acids. CDR1 is MNHEY, CDR2 SMNVEV, per germline (reference sequence). V lost 4 bases, J lost 5 bases, and 25 bases lay in between. The CDR3 is CASSSYTPQWGAIDTQYF. Written as DNA, the CDR3 is TGTGCCAGCAGTTCCTACACCCCCCAGTGGGGAGCCATAGATACGCAGTATTTT.

This clone was seen once. The chain links TRBV6-5 to TRBJ2-4, with a tentative D call TRBD1 (6 bases). The V end was cut by 5 bases, the J end by 8 bases, with 16 bases between. Germline lookup yields CDR1 MNHEY and CDR2 SVGAGI. CDR3 size: 14 residues. The CDR3 region has the DNA TGTGCCAGCAGTAACACAGGGAACAGGGACATTCAGTACTTC. This gives the protein CASSNTGNRDIQYF.

This sequence joins TRBV7-9 and TRBJ1-3, with D perhaps matching TRBD1 (6 bases). The CDR3 is 15 residues long. V was pared by 5 bases and J by 1 base, with 12 bases between. The V gene's germline CDR1 is SEHNR and CDR2 FQNEAQ (reference sequence). The DNA of the CDR3 is TGTGCCAGCAGCCTAGGGGGGTTATCTGGAAACACCATATATTTT. Its translation is CASSLGGLSGNTIYF.

The chain uses TRBV7-9 and TRBJ1-1; 8 positions match TRBD1. The germline CDR1 and CDR2 sequences are SEHNR and FQNEAQ (reference sequence). CDR3 length: 16 residues. V shed 1 base, J shed 5 bases, and the junction held 9 bases outside the gene matches. CDR3 region: CASSLVGQGAGTEAFF. The CDR3, as DNA: TGTGCCAGCAGCTTAGTGGGGCAGGGGGCAGGGACTGAAGCTTTCTTT.

The rearrangement joins TRBV21-1 to TRBJ1-1. TRBV21-1 is a pseudogene. The length of the CDR3 is 15 residues. The CDR3 spells CASSKGGRRTDEAFF. The CDR3 DNA follows: TGTGCCAGCAGCAAAGGAGGTAGAAGGACGGATGAAGCTTTCTTT.

The gene calls are TRBV12-3 or TRBV12-4 and TRBJ2-1, with D hard to call. The V end was cut by 6 bases, the J end by 6 bases, with 9 bases between. The CDR3 has 12 amino acids. The CDR3 nucleotides read TGTGCCAGCAGGCCTGACACCAATGAGCAGTTCTTC. This translates into CASRPDTNEQFF.